This TCR beta chain was sequenced in a study of T cells after yellow fever vaccination. Study-wide results and limits: CD4 and CD8 compartments shared a small share of clonotypes, likely from convergent recombination. Contamination of FACS-sorted repertoires by abundant clonotypes from the bulk population could occur. Post-booster samples contained most primary-vaccination clones (more than 95% CD4, approximately 88% CD8).

This clonotype was seen a handful of times. The antigen remains unidentified. TCRdb re-analysed the 5' RACE reads in MiXCR, keeping a single row per CDR3 protein. The table lists some 420,000 distinct CDR3 sequences, over 15% of them singletons, with 15% to 20% in the top ten. The sample consisted of PBMCs, taken before the yellow fever booster vaccination. This receptor was taken from a young man who received the YFV17D yellow fever vaccine.

CDR3 region: CASSLSGYQETQYF. In nucleotides, the CDR3 is TGTGCCAGCAGCTTGTCCGGCTACCAAGAGACCCAGTACTTC. The chain is built from TRBV5-6 and TRBJ2-5; unclear D gene. The V end lost 1 base, the J end lost 0 bases, and 7 bases lay between the germline ends. Per germline, CDR1 SGHDT and CDR2 YYEEEE. The CDR3 is made up of 14 amino acids.